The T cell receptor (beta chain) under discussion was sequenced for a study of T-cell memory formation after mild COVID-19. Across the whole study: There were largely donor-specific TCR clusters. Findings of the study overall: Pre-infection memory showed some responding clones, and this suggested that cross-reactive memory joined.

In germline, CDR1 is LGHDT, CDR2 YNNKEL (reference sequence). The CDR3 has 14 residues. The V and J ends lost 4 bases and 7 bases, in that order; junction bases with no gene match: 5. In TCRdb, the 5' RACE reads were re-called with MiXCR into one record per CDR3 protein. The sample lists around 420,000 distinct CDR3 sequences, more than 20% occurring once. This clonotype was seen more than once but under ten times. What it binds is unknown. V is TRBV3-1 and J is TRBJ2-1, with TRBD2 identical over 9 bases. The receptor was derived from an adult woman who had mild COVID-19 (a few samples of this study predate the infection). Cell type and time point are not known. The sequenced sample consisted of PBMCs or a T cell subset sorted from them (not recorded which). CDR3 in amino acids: CASSRPGLANEQFF. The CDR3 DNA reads TGTGCCAGCAGCCGACCCGGACTAGCGAATGAGCAGTTCTTC.